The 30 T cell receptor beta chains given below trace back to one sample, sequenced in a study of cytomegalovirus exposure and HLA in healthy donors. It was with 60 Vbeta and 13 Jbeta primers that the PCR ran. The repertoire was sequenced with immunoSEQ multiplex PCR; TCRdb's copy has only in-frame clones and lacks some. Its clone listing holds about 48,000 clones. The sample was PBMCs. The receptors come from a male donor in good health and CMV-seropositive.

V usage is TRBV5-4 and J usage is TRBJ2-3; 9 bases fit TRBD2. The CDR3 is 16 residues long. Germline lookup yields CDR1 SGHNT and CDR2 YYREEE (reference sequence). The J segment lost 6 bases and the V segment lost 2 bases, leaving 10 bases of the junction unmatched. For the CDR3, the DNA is TGTGCCAGCAGCTTAATTGGCGGGGGGGCAAGGGATACGCAGTATTTT. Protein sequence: CASSLIGGGARDTQYF. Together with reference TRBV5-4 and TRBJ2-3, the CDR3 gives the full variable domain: ETGVTQSPTHLIKTRGQQVTLRCSSQSGHNTVSWYQQALGQGPQFIFQYYREEENGRGNFPPRFSGLQFPNYSSELNVNALELDDSALYLCASSLIGGGARDTQYFGPGTRLTVL.

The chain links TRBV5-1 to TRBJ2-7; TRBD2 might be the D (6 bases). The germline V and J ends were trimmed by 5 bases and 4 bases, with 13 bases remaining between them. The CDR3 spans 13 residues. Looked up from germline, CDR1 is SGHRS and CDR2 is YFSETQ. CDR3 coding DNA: TGCGCCAGCAGTTCAATGCGGGGTTACGAGCAGTACTTC. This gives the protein CASSSMRGYEQYF.

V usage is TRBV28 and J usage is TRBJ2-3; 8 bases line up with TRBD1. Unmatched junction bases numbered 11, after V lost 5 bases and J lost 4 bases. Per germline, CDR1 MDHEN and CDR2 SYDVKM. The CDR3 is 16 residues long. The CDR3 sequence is CASSPAWQGAADTQYF. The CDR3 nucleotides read TGTGCCAGCAGTCCTGCCTGGCAGGGGGCGGCAGATACGCAGTATTTT.

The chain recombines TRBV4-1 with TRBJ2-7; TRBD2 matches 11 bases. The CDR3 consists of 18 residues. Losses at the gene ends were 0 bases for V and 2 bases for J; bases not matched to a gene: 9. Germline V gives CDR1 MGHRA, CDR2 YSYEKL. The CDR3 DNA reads TGCGCCAGCAGCCAAGAGGTAGCGGGGGGGCTTACGGCCTACGAGCAGTACTTC. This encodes CASSQEVAGGLTAYEQYF.

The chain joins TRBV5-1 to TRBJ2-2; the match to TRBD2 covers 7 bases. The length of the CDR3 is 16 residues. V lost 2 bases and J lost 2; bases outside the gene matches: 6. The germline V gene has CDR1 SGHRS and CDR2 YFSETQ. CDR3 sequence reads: CASSFDSGTNTGELFF. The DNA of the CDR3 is TGCGCCAGCAGCTTCGACAGCGGGACTAACACCGGGGAGCTGTTTTTT.

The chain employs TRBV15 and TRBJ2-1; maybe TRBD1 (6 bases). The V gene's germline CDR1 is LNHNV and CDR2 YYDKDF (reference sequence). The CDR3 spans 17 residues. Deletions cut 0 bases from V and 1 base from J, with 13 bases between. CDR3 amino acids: CATSRDEWQGSYNEQFF. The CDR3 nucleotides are TGTGCCACCAGCAGAGATGAGTGGCAGGGGTCCTACAATGAGCAGTTCTTC.

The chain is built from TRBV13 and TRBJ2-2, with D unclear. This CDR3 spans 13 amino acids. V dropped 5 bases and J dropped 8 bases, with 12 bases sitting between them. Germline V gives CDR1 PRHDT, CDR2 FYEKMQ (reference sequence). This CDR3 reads CASSPPGWGELFF. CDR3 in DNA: TGTGCCAGCAGCCCTCCCGGGTGGGGGGAGCTGTTTTTT.

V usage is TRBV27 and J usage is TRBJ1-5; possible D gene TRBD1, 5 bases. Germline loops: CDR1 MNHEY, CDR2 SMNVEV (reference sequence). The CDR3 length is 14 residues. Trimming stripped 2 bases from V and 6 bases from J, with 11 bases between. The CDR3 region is CASSLGQGGQPQHF. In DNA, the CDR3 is TGTGCCAGCAGTTTAGGCCAGGGTGGTCAGCCCCAGCATTTT.

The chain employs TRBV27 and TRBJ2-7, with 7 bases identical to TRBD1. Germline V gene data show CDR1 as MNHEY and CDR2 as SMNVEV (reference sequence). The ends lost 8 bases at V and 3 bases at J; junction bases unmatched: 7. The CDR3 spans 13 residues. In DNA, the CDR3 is TGTGCCAGCGGCTATCGGACAGGCTACGAGCAGTACTTC. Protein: CASGYRTGYEQYF.

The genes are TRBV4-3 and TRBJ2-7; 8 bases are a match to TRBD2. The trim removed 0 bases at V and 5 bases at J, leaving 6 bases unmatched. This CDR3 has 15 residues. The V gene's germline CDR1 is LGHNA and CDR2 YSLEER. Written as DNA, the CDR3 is TGCGCCAGCAGCCAAGACGGGACTAGTCGCCACGAGCAGTACTTC. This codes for CASSQDGTSRHEQYF.

The CDR3 protein is CASSLLAGNYNEQFF. The CDR3 bases are TGCGCCAGCAGCTTACTAGCGGGGAACTACAATGAGCAGTTCTTC. The chain recombines TRBV5-1 with TRBJ2-1, with TRBD2 identical over 10 bases. The germline V gene encodes CDR1 SGHRS and CDR2 YFSETQ. Trimming cost V 2 bases and J 3 bases; bases outside gene matches: 2. The CDR3 is 15 amino acids.

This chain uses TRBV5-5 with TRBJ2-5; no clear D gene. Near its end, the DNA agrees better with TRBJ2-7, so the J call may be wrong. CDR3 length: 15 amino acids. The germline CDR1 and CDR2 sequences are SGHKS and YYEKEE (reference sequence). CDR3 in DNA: TGTGCCAGCAGCTTGGGTCAGTCTAGCTCCTACGAGCAGTACTTC. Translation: CASSLGQSSSYEQYF.

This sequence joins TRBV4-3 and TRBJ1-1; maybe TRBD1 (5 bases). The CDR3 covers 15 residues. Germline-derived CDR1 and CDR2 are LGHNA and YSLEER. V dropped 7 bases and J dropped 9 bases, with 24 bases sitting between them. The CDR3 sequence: CASTRETSGVGKAFF. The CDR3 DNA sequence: TGCGCCAGCACCAGGGAGACGTCGGGGGTGGGAAAAGCTTTCTTT.

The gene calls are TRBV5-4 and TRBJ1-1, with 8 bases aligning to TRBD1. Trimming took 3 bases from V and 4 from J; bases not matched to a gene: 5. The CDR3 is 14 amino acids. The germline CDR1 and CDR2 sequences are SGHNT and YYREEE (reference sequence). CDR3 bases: TGTGCCAGCAGCTCTGACAGGGGCGGCACTGAAGCTTTCTTT. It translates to CASSSDRGGTEAFF.

The CDR3 region is CASSVGDQETQYF. CDR3 sequence (DNA): TGTGCCAGCAGTGTAGGGGACCAAGAGACCCAGTACTTC. V and J are TRBV2 and TRBJ2-5; maybe TRBD1 (5 bases). The CDR3 has 13 amino acids. Germline V gene lookup returns CDR1 SNHLY and CDR2 FYNNEI. Trimming pared 4 bases from V and 0 bases from J, leaving 6 bases between.

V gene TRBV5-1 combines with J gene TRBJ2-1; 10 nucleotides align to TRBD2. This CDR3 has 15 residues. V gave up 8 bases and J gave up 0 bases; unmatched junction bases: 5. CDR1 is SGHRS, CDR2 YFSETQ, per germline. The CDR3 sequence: CASDSGGPSYNEQFF. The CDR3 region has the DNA TGCGCCAGTGATAGCGGGGGGCCCTCCTACAATGAGCAGTTCTTC.

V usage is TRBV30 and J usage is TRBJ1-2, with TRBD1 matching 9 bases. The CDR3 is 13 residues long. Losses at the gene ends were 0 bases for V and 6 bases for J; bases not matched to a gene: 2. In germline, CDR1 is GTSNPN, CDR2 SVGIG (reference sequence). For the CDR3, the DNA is TGTGCCTGGAGTGTTACAGGGGGCAATGGCTACACCTTC. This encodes CAWSVTGGNGYTF.

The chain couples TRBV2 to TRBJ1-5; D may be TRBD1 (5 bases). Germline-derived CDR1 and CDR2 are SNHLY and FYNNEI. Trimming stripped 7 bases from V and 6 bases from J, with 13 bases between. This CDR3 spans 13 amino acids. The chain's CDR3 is CASNTAGGQPQHF. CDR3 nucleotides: TGTGCCAGCAATACAGCGGGGGGTCAGCCCCAGCATTTT.

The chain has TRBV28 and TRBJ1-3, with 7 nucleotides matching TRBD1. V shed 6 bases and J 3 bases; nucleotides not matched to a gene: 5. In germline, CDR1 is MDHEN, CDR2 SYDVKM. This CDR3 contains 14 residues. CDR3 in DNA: TGTGCCAGCAGCCGGGACAGCTTTGGAAACACCATATATTTT. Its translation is CASSRDSFGNTIYF.

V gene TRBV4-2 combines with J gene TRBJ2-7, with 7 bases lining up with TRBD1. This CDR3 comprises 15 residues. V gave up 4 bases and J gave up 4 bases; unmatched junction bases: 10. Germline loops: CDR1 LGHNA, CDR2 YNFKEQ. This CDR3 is CASSPWRQGNYEQYF. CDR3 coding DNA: TGTGCCAGCAGCCCTTGGAGACAGGGAAATTACGAGCAGTACTTC.

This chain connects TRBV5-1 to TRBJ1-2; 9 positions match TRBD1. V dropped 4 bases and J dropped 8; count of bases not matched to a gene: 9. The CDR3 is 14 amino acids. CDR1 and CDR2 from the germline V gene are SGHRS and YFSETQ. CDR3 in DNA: TGCGCCAGCAGCCCGGGACAGGGCGTGAGGGGCTACACCTTC. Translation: CASSPGQGVRGYTF.

The CDR3 loop is CASSAEDREKLFF. The CDR3 DNA is TGTGCCAGTAGTGCGGAGGATCGGGAAAAACTGTTTTTT. The rearrangement links TRBV19 to TRBJ1-4; D unclear. The CDR3 length is 13 residues. Germline assignment: CDR1 LNHDA and CDR2 SQIVND (reference sequence). V was trimmed by 5 bases and J by 8 bases, leaving 12 bases between them. The whole variable domain, remainder taken from reference TRBV19 and TRBJ1-4, is DGGITQSPKYLFRKEGQNVTLSCEQNLNHDAMYWYRQDPGQGLRLIYYSQIVNDFQKGDIAEGYSVSREKKESFPLTVTSAQKNPTAFYLCASSAEDREKLFFGSGTQLSVL.

The CDR3, as DNA: TGTGCCTGGAGTGTGGCAGAATATCAGCCCCAGCATTTT. It codes for CAWSVAEYQPQHF. The gene calls are TRBV30 and TRBJ1-5; D call uncertain. The CDR3 consists of 13 residues. V lost 0 bases to trimming and J lost 5 bases, with 8 bases between them. Germline CDR1 GTSNPN, CDR2 SVGIG (reference sequence).

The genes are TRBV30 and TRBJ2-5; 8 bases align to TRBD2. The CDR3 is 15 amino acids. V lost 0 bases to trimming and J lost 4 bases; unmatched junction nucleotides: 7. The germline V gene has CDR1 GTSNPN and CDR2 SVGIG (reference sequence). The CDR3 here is CAWSVGSGGRETQYF. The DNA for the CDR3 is TGTGCCTGGAGTGTGGGGTCGGGGGGGCGAGAGACCCAGTACTTC.

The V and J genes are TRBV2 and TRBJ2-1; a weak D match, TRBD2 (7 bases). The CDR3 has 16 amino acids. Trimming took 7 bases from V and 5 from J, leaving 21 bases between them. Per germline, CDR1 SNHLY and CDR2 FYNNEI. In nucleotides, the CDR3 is TGTGCCAGCAACCTCTTAAGCGGGACACTTAACAATGAGCAGTTCTTC. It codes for CASNLLSGTLNNEQFF.

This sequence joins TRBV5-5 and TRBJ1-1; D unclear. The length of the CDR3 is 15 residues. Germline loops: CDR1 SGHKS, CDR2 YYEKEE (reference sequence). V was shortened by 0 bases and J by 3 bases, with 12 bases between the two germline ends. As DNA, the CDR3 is TGTGCCAGCAGCTTGGACATTAATCTTGACACTGAAGCTTTCTTT. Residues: CASSLDINLDTEAFF.

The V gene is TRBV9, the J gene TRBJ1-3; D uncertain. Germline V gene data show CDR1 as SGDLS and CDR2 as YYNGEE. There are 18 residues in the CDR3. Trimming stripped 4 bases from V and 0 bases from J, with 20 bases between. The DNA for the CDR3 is TGTGCCAGCAGCTCCCCTGGCGGCAGCCCGCTCTCTGGAAACACCATATATTTT. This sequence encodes CASSSPGGSPLSGNTIYF.

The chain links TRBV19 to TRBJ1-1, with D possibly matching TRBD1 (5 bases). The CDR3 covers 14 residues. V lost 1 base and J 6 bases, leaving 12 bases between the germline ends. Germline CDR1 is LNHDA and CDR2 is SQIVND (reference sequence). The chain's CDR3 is CASSIVLGPAEAFF. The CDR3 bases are TGTGCCAGTAGTATAGTATTGGGGCCGGCTGAAGCTTTCTTT.

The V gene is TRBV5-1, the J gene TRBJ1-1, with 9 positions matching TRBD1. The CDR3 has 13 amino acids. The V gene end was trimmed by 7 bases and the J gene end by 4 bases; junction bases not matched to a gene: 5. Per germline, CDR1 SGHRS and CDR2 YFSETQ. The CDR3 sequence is CASSDRGATEAFF. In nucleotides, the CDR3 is TGCGCCAGCTCTGACAGGGGGGCCACTGAAGCTTTCTTT.

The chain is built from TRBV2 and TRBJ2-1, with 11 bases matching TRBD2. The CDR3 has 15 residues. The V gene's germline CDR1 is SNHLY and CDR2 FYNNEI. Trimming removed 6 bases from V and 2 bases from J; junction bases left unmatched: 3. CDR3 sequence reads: CASSQTSGAYNEQFF. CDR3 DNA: TGTGCCAGCAGCCAGACTAGCGGGGCCTACAATGAGCAGTTCTTC.